The 27 T cell receptor beta chains listed next were all sequenced from one sample in a study of Ad26.COV2.S vaccination and SARS-CoV-2 variants. Treatment specified: 15 to 20 received Ad26.COV2.S at low or high dose, single or two shots; several received placebo; per-sample allocation not given. Sample collection was performed on day 63 after the first vaccine or placebo injection. Sequencing was performed with immunoSEQ multiplex PCR; in TCRdb, only in-frame clones are kept and a portion is missing. The repertoire has some 420,000 clones, 85% to 90% of them found once; the top ten carry around 3.6%. The source was peripheral blood, collected in a trial of Ad26.COV2.S vaccine versus placebo. The receptors come from a person aged 18-65 years who received the Ad26.COV2.S COVID-19 vaccine or a placebo.

The chain combines TRBV5-1 with TRBJ2-7; 11 bases map to TRBD2. The CDR3 sequence is 15 residues long. Germline V lookup: CDR1 SGHRS, CDR2 YFSETQ. With 4 bases clipped from V and 0 bases from J, the junction kept 3 bases outside the gene matches. Written as DNA, the CDR3 is TGCGCCAGCAGCCCGGGACTAGCGGCCTCCTACGAGCAGTACTTC. Translated, it gives CASSPGLAASYEQYF.

The rearrangement links TRBV5-1 to TRBJ1-1; 11 nucleotides align to TRBD1. J lost 6 bases, V lost 0 bases, and 4 bases had no gene match. The CDR3 consists of 15 residues. Germline loops: CDR1 SGHRS, CDR2 YFSETQ. The CDR3 is CASSLEGTGGSEAFF. The CDR3 DNA sequence: TGCGCCAGCAGCTTGGAGGGGACAGGGGGGTCTGAAGCTTTCTTT.

To note about this clone: The sample holds other DNA sequences that translate to the same CDR3. The rearrangement uses TRBV15 and TRBJ1-5; a weak D match, TRBD1 (5 bases). Germline V CDR1 and CDR2: LNHNV, YYDKDF (reference sequence). The CDR3 contains 14 residues. The V and J ends lost 5 bases and 0 bases respectively, with 8 bases between them. The CDR3 DNA reads as TGTGCCACCAGCCGGGACCTTAGCAATCAGCCCCAGCATTTT. This sequence encodes CATSRDLSNQPQHF. Full variable domain (missing parts from reference TRBV15 and TRBJ1-5): DAMVIQNPRYQVTQFGKPVTLSCSQTLNHNVMYWYQQKSSQAPKLLFHYYDKDFNNEADTPDNFQSRRPNTSFCFLDIRSPGLGDTAMYLCATSRDLSNQPQHFGDGTRLSIL.

The genes are TRBV13 and TRBJ2-1; possible D gene TRBD2, 6 bases. V lost 1 base to trimming and J lost 6 bases, with 10 bases between them. The germline V gene encodes CDR1 PRHDT and CDR2 FYEKMQ (reference sequence). The CDR3 sequence is 14 residues long. CDR3 protein: CASSLDVTSNEQFF. In nucleotides, the CDR3 is TGTGCCAGCAGCTTAGATGTGACTAGCAATGAGCAGTTCTTC.

The chain recombines TRBV6-2 or TRBV6-3 with TRBJ1-1; D is undetermined. CDR1 and CDR2 from the germline V gene are MNHEY and SVGEGT. Trimming took 0 bases from V and 5 from J, leaving 7 bases between them. CDR3 size: 13 residues. The CDR3 sequence: CASSYSGITEAFF. DNA of the CDR3: TGTGCCAGCAGTTACTCCGGGATAACTGAAGCTTTCTTT.

J is TRBJ1-1 and V is TRBV19, with TRBD1 identical over 9 bases. Germline V gene data show CDR1 as LNHDA and CDR2 as SQIVND (reference sequence). After removal of 3 bases from V and 5 bases from J, the junction contained 10 bases not matched to a gene. The CDR3 is 16 residues long. DNA of the CDR3: TGTGCCAGTAGTATCACCGGACAGGGGTTGTTTACTGAAGCTTTCTTT. Translating gives CASSITGQGLFTEAFF.

For this clone: The same CDR3 is also encoded by other DNA sequences in this sample. V gene TRBV6-6 combines with J gene TRBJ1-5; D gene unclear. This CDR3 is 12 amino acids long. Trimming stripped 2 bases from V and 4 bases from J, with 3 bases between. CDR1 and CDR2 from the germline V gene are MNHNY and SVGAGI (reference sequence). DNA for the CDR3: TGTGCCAGCAGTTACCTTAATCAGCCCCAGCATTTT. Translating it yields CASSYLNQPQHF.

This clone was seen only once. The CDR3 loop reads CASRTSGGATTDTQYF. CDR3 nucleotides: TGCGCCAGCAGAACTAGCGGGGGGGCAACCACAGATACGCAGTATTTT. The V call is TRBV4-1, the J call TRBJ2-3, with 13 bases fitting TRBD2. V trimming: 6 bases; J trimming: 2 bases; junction bases outside the gene matches: 5. CDR1 and CDR2 (germline): MGHRA, YSYEKL. The CDR3 length is 16 residues.

J is TRBJ2-3 and V is TRBV10-1, with 9 nucleotides matching TRBD2. With 4 bases clipped from V and 3 bases from J, the junction kept 2 bases outside the gene matches. This CDR3 has 14 residues. Germline V CDR1 and CDR2: WNHNN, SYGVQD (reference sequence). CDR3 region: CASSVGLATDTQYF. In DNA form, the CDR3 reads TGCGCCAGCAGTGTGGGACTAGCTACAGATACGCAGTATTTT.

The chain has TRBV4-3 and TRBJ2-2; TRBD2 is a possible D gene (6 bases). Germline loops: CDR1 LGHNA, CDR2 YSLEER. CDR3 length: 15 amino acids. Trimming removed 0 bases at V and 6 bases at J, with 11 bases between. CDR3 loop: CASSQDISGAGELFF. The CDR3 DNA is TGCGCCAGCAGCCAAGATATCTCGGGGGCCGGGGAGCTGTTTTTT.

The chain links TRBV7-2 to TRBJ1-2; D gene ambiguous. CDR3 length: 14 amino acids. Deletions cut 5 bases from V and 6 bases from J, with 16 bases between. Germline V lookup: CDR1 SGHTA, CDR2 FQGNSA. The CDR3 DNA follows: TGTGCCAGCAGCGTCCCCCGAGACACGAATGGCTACACCTTC. This gives the protein CASSVPRDTNGYTF.

The chain links TRBV7-2 to TRBJ1-2; 7 bases align to TRBD1. Germline lookup yields CDR1 SGHTA and CDR2 FQGNSA. The J segment lost 8 bases and the V segment lost 0 bases, leaving 9 bases of the junction unmatched. This CDR3 is 15 amino acids long. The CDR3 here is CASSLATTGLGGYTF. In DNA form, the CDR3 reads TGTGCCAGCAGCTTAGCGACGACAGGGTTGGGGGGCTACACCTTC.

The V gene is TRBV7-9, the J gene TRBJ1-3; no reliable D call. The CDR3 runs to 15 residues. Germline assignment: CDR1 SEHNR and CDR2 FQNEAQ (reference sequence). Trimming took 6 bases from V and 0 from J, leaving 12 bases between them. The CDR3 sequence is CASSFTGSSGNTIYF. In DNA, the CDR3 is TGTGCCAGCAGTTTCACCGGGAGCTCTGGAAACACCATATATTTT.

This clone appeared once. The chain links TRBV11-2 to TRBJ2-5; 10 bases are a match to TRBD2. Germline V CDR1 and CDR2: SGHAT, FQNNGV. The CDR3 totals 17 residues. Trimming cost V 5 bases and J 1 base; bases outside gene matches: 10. CDR3 sequence (DNA): TGTGCCAGCAGCCGCTCACGGGCTAGCGGGGGCCAAGAGACCCAGTACTTC. Its protein is CASSRSRASGGQETQYF.

The V and J genes are TRBV6-5 and TRBJ2-7; D is unresolved. This CDR3 has 13 amino acids. V dropped 6 bases and J dropped 1 base, with 10 bases sitting between them. Germline CDR1 and CDR2: MNHEY and SVGAGI. The chain's CDR3 is CASRGSRSYEQYF. CDR3 coding DNA: TGTGCCAGCAGAGGAAGTCGTTCCTACGAGCAGTACTTC.

V usage is TRBV19 and J usage is TRBJ2-7, with D perhaps matching TRBD1 or TRBD2 (7 bases each). Germline assignment: CDR1 LNHDA and CDR2 SQIVND (reference sequence). Trimming left V 3 bases short and J 0 bases short, with 12 bases between. This CDR3 has 15 residues. The CDR3: CASSIRGGNSYEQYF. The CDR3 DNA sequence: TGTGCCAGTAGTATCAGGGGGGGGAACTCCTACGAGCAGTACTTC.

CDR3 DNA: TGTGCCAGCAGCGTAGCGAGTTCGGTCCGTAATTCACCCCTCCACTTT. This encodes CASSVASSVRNSPLHF. The chain employs TRBV9 and TRBJ1-6; D gene uncertain. Deletions cut 0 bases from V and 6 bases from J, with 13 bases between. Germline CDR1 reads SGDLS; CDR2 reads YYNGEE. The CDR3 length is 16 residues.

The chain uses TRBV7-6 and TRBJ2-1, with a tentative D call TRBD1 (5 bases). The V end was cut by 3 bases, the J end by 6 bases, with 15 bases between. The CDR3 is 15 residues long. CDR1 and CDR2 from the germline V gene are SGHVS and FNYEAQ. The CDR3 region has the DNA TGTGCCAGCAGCTTTAGCTCAGGGTTAGGCAATGAGCAGTTCTTC. It is translated as CASSFSSGLGNEQFF.

V usage is TRBV5-6 and J usage is TRBJ1-2; 12 positions agree with TRBD1. V was pared by 0 bases and J by 8 bases, with 5 bases of the junction left unmatched. The CDR3 is 15 residues long. Per germline, CDR1 SGHDT and CDR2 YYEEEE. The CDR3 is CASSLEGQGAEGYTF. Written as DNA, the CDR3 is TGTGCCAGCAGCTTGGAGGGACAGGGGGCGGAGGGCTACACCTTC.

The rearrangement uses TRBV19 and TRBJ2-2; TRBD1 aligns across 10 bases. From germline, CDR1 is LNHDA and CDR2 SQIVND (reference sequence). CDR3 size: 18 residues. The V and J ends lost 0 bases and 10 bases, in that order; junction bases with no gene match: 14. CDR3 DNA sequence: TGTGCCAGTAGTATAGACTCGGGACAGGGGTTCCACTTTATGGAGCTGTTTTTT. Amino acids: CASSIDSGQGFHFMELFF.

The chain recombines TRBV5-1 with TRBJ2-1; 10 bases are shared with TRBD2. CDR1 is SGHRS, CDR2 YFSETQ, per germline. The CDR3 is 17 residues long. With 4 bases clipped from V and 7 bases from J, the junction kept 14 bases outside the gene matches. As DNA, the CDR3 is TGCGCCAGCAGCGGATTAGCGGGGGGCTCGGGTTCAAATGAGCAGTTCTTC. Translating it yields CASSGLAGGSGSNEQFF.

Concerning this clone itself: Other DNA sequences of this sample code for an identical CDR3. The chain's CDR3 is CASSQGGAGNTEAFF. As DNA, the CDR3 is TGCGCCAGCAGCCAAGGAGGGGCAGGGAACACTGAAGCTTTCTTT. The chain uses TRBV4-3 and TRBJ1-1; tentatively, D is TRBD1 (5 bases). With 1 base removed from V and 1 base from J, the gap between germline ends came to 10 bases. CDR3 length: 15 amino acids. Germline V gene sequence: CDR1 LGHNA, CDR2 YSLEER.

The gene calls are TRBV7-9 and TRBJ2-5, with D possibly being TRBD1 (5 bases). The length of the CDR3 is 15 residues. The V end was cut by 2 bases, the J end by 4 bases, with 14 bases between. In germline, CDR1 is SEHNR, CDR2 FQNEAQ (reference sequence). The CDR3 here is CASSLNQVRGETQYF. Written as DNA, the CDR3 is TGTGCCAGCAGCTTAAATCAAGTTAGGGGAGAGACCCAGTACTTC.

V is TRBV28 and J is TRBJ2-1, with TRBD1 matching 10 bases. CDR1 and CDR2 from the germline V gene are MDHEN and SYDVKM. The CDR3 covers 14 residues. Trimming took 6 bases from V and 12 from J; bases not matched to a gene: 11. The CDR3 spells CASSRTDRGSGQFF. The CDR3 region has the DNA TGTGCCAGCAGCCGAACGGACAGGGGGTCGGGGCAGTTCTTC.

This clone was seen just once. The chain links TRBV15 to TRBJ2-3; a weak D match, TRBD1 (5 bases). Trimming pared 1 base from V and 4 bases from J, leaving 9 bases between. The CDR3 runs to 14 residues. Germline V gene sequence: CDR1 LNHNV, CDR2 YYDKDF (reference sequence). In DNA, the CDR3 is TGTGCCACCAGCAGAGTTTGGGGCGCAGATACGCAGTATTTT. This codes for CATSRVWGADTQYF.

The V gene is TRBV2, the J gene TRBJ2-1; 7 bases align to TRBD1. Unmatched junction bases numbered 7, after V lost 2 bases and J lost 3 bases. The CDR3 totals 16 residues. Per germline, CDR1 SNHLY and CDR2 FYNNEI. The CDR3 here is CASSETPRTGYNEQFF. The CDR3 coding sequence is TGTGCCAGCAGTGAAACCCCAAGGACAGGCTACAATGAGCAGTTCTTC.

In this sample, this clone turned up once. J is TRBJ1-1 and V is TRBV12-3 or TRBV12-4; D not resolved. The CDR3 has 11 amino acids. V gave up 2 bases and J gave up 8 bases, with 6 bases separating them. The CDR3: CASSLLREAFF. CDR3 bases: TGTGCCAGCAGTTTACTAAGAGAAGCTTTCTTT.